The clone carrying this T cell receptor beta chain was observed a handful of times. Amplification of TCR beta CDR3 regions used RNA as the template. Researchers ran a first-round RT-PCR on the TCR CDR3 using the HTBI primer set. TCRdb re-derived calls from the multiplex PCR reads in MiXCR, one entry per CDR3 protein. The sample has hundreds of thousands of distinct CDR3 sequences; roughly 13% are singletons. CDR3 length: 14 amino acids. V shed 6 bases and J shed 1 base, with 13 bases lying between them. Germline loops: CDR1 MNHNS, CDR2 SASEGT. These data are taken from a study of T cells in Graves' hyperthyroidism and ophthalmopathy.

The chain has TRBV6-1 and TRBJ2-7; D is possibly TRBD2 (6 bases). Sequenced sample: blood. The source of this sequence is a woman younger than 30 with Graves' hyperthyroidism. CDR3 bases: TGTGCCAGCAGCCAACCGGGACTTTCCTACGAGCAGTACTTC. Translation: CASSQPGLSYEQYF.